A single TCR beta chain is shown here with its context. The sample comes from a study of blood T cell repertoires in COVID-19. TCRdb's table, derived via immunoSEQ multiplex PCR, lists solely in-frame clones and lacks some. This sample has about 120,000 clones, with about 90% found just once. Per the germline V gene, CDR1 is LNHDA and CDR2 is SQIVND (reference sequence). V lost 2 bases and J lost 5; bases outside the gene matches: 12. CDR3 length equals 18 residues. The sequence came from a woman aged 60 to 75 with COVID-19, enrolled during active disease. V usage is TRBV19 and J usage is TRBJ2-5; 12 nucleotides match TRBD2. Sequenced sample: peripheral blood. The CDR3: CASSINGLAGSPGETQYF. DNA for the CDR3: TGTGCCAGTAGTATAAACGGACTAGCGGGGTCTCCGGGGGAGACCCAGTACTTC.